This T cell receptor beta chain was sequenced during a study of shared clonotypes between healthy human individuals. A remark on this clone: Its cognate antigen is unknown.

Broader study findings: Roughly 5% of naive CD4 clonotypes were common to a handful of donors. Sampling used blood alone; tissue repertoires probably differ.

The method was immunoSEQ multiplex PCR; TCRdb's version includes in-frame clones alone and lacks a portion of them. The data show about 960,000 clones, with less than 85% seen just once and around 1.5% held by the top ten. This CDR3 is 15 amino acids long. CDR1 and CDR2 (germline): MNHEY, SVGAGI. The germline V and J ends were trimmed by 4 bases and 6 bases, with 16 bases remaining between them. V gene TRBV6-5 combines with J gene TRBJ1-5; perhaps TRBD1 as D (6 bases). This clonotype originated in a man aged 18 to 30 in good health. Specimen: memory CD4+ T cells sorted from blood. Subset meaning: CD45RA-negative fraction. Written as DNA, the CDR3 is TGTGCCAGCAGTTTCAGCACAGGGCCCGGTCAGCCCCAGCATTTT. Protein sequence: CASSFSTGPGQPQHF.